Listed below are T cell receptor beta chains from one sample, sequenced in a study of PD-L1 blockade in urothelial cancer. Repertoires were generated with immunoSEQ multiplex PCR, while TCRdb's copy carries only in-frame clones and drops some. The repertoire consists of 37,000 or so clones, with 84% occurring once and the leading ten covering approximately 15%. The sequenced sample was PBMCs, obtained around atezolizumab (anti-PD-L1) treatment. The receptor source for this set is a man between 60 and 75 years old with urothelial cancer. CDR3s include the opening cysteine and the closing phenylalanine or tryptophan. Fields, in order: V gene, clone size, D gene, J gene, CDR3 DNA, CDR3 protein. The D gene is left open where the match is weak. Not every row has a clone size; where given, it reads once, few, many or a size class.

v_gene: TRBV27; abundance: -; d_gene: -; j_gene: TRBJ2-2; CDR3nt: TGTGCCAGCAGTTTATACGGGAGGAACACCGGGGAGCTGTTTTTT; CDR3aa: CASSLYGRNTGELFF
v_gene: TRBV7-9; abundance: -; d_gene: TRBD1; j_gene: TRBJ1-1; CDR3nt: TGTGCCAGCAGCTTAGGGCGACAGGGTAGGGGACTGGACACTGAAGCTTTCTTT; CDR3aa: CASSLGRQGRGLDTEAFF
v_gene: TRBV19; abundance: few; d_gene: -; j_gene: TRBJ1-2; CDR3nt: TGTGCCAGCTCCAGGGTGAACTATGGCTACACCTTC; CDR3aa: CASSRVNYGYTF
v_gene: TRBV7-2; abundance: -; d_gene: TRBD2; j_gene: TRBJ2-1; CDR3nt: TGTGCCAGCAGCTTAGTAGGTATAGCGGGAGAGACAGACAATGAGCAGTTCTTC; CDR3aa: CASSLVGIAGETDNEQFF
v_gene: TRBV30; abundance: -; d_gene: -; j_gene: TRBJ1-6; CDR3nt: TGTGCCTGGAGTGACTCGGGGTATAATTCACCCCTCCACTTT; CDR3aa: CAWSDSGYNSPLHF
v_gene: TRBV7-2; abundance: -; d_gene: -; j_gene: TRBJ2-1; CDR3nt: TGTGCCAGCAGCCGTTCCCCGACAGGAGAGCAATTCTTC; CDR3aa: CASSRSPTGEQFF
v_gene: TRBV28; abundance: -; d_gene: TRBD1; j_gene: TRBJ1-5; CDR3nt: TGTGCCAGCGCAGACAGGGTTAGCAATCAGCCCCAGCATTTT; CDR3aa: CASADRVSNQPQHF
v_gene: TRBV5-6; abundance: -; d_gene: TRBD1; j_gene: TRBJ2-2; CDR3nt: TGTGCCAGCAGCTTGCGGACAGGGGCGAACACCGGGGAGCTGTTTTTT; CDR3aa: CASSLRTGANTGELFF
v_gene: TRBV10-3; abundance: once; d_gene: TRBD1; j_gene: TRBJ1-1; CDR3nt: TGTGCCATCAGGAGGGACAGGGAAGACACTGAAGCTTTCTTT; CDR3aa: CAIRRDREDTEAFF
v_gene: TRBV7-2; abundance: -; d_gene: -; j_gene: TRBJ2-3; CDR3nt: TGTGCCAGCAGCTTAAATGGAGGGAGCGACGCAGATACGCAGTATTTT; CDR3aa: CASSLNGGSDADTQYF
v_gene: TRBV11-3; abundance: few; d_gene: -; j_gene: TRBJ2-5; CDR3nt: TGTGCCAGCAGCTTAGACCTAGCCGAGACCCAGTACTTC; CDR3aa: CASSLDLAETQYF
v_gene: TRBV9; abundance: -; d_gene: TRBD2; j_gene: TRBJ2-1; CDR3nt: TGTGCCAGCAGCGTAAGCGGGAGTAGGTCCTACAATGAGCAGTTCTTC; CDR3aa: CASSVSGSRSYNEQFF
v_gene: TRBV5-1; abundance: -; d_gene: TRBD1; j_gene: TRBJ1-2; CDR3nt: TGCGCCAGCAGCAGTGGACAGGGTGGCTATGGCTACACCTTC; CDR3aa: CASSSGQGGYGYTF
v_gene: TRBV11-2; abundance: -; d_gene: -; j_gene: TRBJ1-4; CDR3nt: TGTGCCAGCAGCTTAGGCCGGGGGACCGGGAGTGAAAAACTGTTTTTT; CDR3aa: CASSLGRGTGSEKLFF
v_gene: TRBV4-2; abundance: once; d_gene: TRBD2; j_gene: TRBJ2-1; CDR3nt: TGTGCCTCGAGGGGAGGGGTCAATGAGCAGTTCTTC; CDR3aa: CASRGGVNEQFF
v_gene: TRBV11-2; abundance: -; d_gene: -; j_gene: TRBJ1-3; CDR3nt: TGTGCCAGCAGCTTAGATTACTGGTTTCGGGTCGATACAGGAAACACCATATATTTT; CDR3aa: CASSLDYWFRVDTGNTIYF
v_gene: TRBV7-2; abundance: -; d_gene: -; j_gene: TRBJ2-3; CDR3nt: TGTGCCAGCATCCCCCAGGGCTGGCTTACCCAGTATTTT; CDR3aa: CASIPQGWLTQYF
v_gene: TRBV11-2; abundance: -; d_gene: -; j_gene: TRBJ2-3; CDR3nt: TGTGCCAGCAGCTTCGCGGGACCCCCCTCCGATACGCAGTATTTT; CDR3aa: CASSFAGPPSDTQYF
v_gene: TRBV10-3; abundance: -; d_gene: -; j_gene: TRBJ2-6; CDR3nt: TGTGCCATCAGTGATAATCCGAGCTCTGGGGCCAACGTCCTGACTTTC; CDR3aa: CAISDNPSSGANVLTF
v_gene: TRBV13; abundance: -; d_gene: TRBD2; j_gene: TRBJ2-1; CDR3nt: TGTGCCAGCAGCCAAAACGGACTAGCGGGAGACAATGAGCAGTTCTTC; CDR3aa: CASSQNGLAGDNEQFF
v_gene: TRBV7-9; abundance: -; d_gene: -; j_gene: TRBJ2-3; CDR3nt: TGTGCCAGCTCAGTAAGCACAGATACGCAGTATTTT; CDR3aa: CASSVSTDTQYF
v_gene: TRBV4-3; abundance: -; d_gene: -; j_gene: TRBJ2-4; CDR3nt: TGCGCCAGCAGCCAAGATGCTAGGCTAGAAAACATTCAGTACTTC; CDR3aa: CASSQDARLENIQYF
v_gene: TRBV5-1; abundance: once; d_gene: -; j_gene: TRBJ1-2; CDR3nt: TGCGCCAGCAGCTTGGAGTCGGGAACTATAGGCTACACCTTC; CDR3aa: CASSLESGTIGYTF
v_gene: TRBV7-9; abundance: -; d_gene: TRBD2; j_gene: TRBJ2-1; CDR3nt: TGTGCCAGCAGTTTCGGGACTAGCGCGTACAATGAGCAGTTCTTC; CDR3aa: CASSFGTSAYNEQFF
v_gene: TRBV10-3; abundance: -; d_gene: TRBD2; j_gene: TRBJ2-7; CDR3nt: TGTGCCATCAGTGGTCTAGCGGGAGGATCGTACGAGCAGTACTTC; CDR3aa: CAISGLAGGSYEQYF
v_gene: TRBV30; abundance: -; d_gene: TRBD1; j_gene: TRBJ1-4; CDR3nt: TGTGCCTGGAGTGGCAAACAGGGGTTAGAAGAAAAACTGTTTTTT; CDR3aa: CAWSGKQGLEEKLFF
v_gene: TRBV11-2; abundance: once; d_gene: -; j_gene: TRBJ1-6; CDR3nt: TGTGCCAGCAGCTCCCAGCGGGACTCACCCCTCCACTTT; CDR3aa: CASSSQRDSPLHF
v_gene: TRBV2; abundance: -; d_gene: TRBD1; j_gene: TRBJ1-2; CDR3nt: TGTGCCAGCAGAGGGGACAGGGACTATGGCTACACCTTC; CDR3aa: CASRGDRDYGYTF
v_gene: TRBV29-1; abundance: -; d_gene: -; j_gene: TRBJ2-7; CDR3nt: TGCAGCGTTGATCCTGGGGGAGGCTACGAGCAGTACTTC; CDR3aa: CSVDPGGGYEQYF
v_gene: TRBV29-1; abundance: once; d_gene: -; j_gene: TRBJ2-7; CDR3nt: TGCAGCGTTGATCAGGGCTACGAGCAGTACTTC; CDR3aa: CSVDQGYEQYF
v_gene: TRBV5-4; abundance: -; d_gene: -; j_gene: TRBJ1-1; CDR3nt: TGTGCCAGCAGCCCGGCCGGCCAATCTGAGCGGGGGACTGAAGCTTTCTTT; CDR3aa: CASSPAGQSERGTEAFF
v_gene: TRBV30; abundance: -; d_gene: TRBD1; j_gene: TRBJ2-6; CDR3nt: TGTGCCTGGAGTGTACTATTCGGGACAGGCAGGGGGGCCAACGTCCTGACTTTC; CDR3aa: CAWSVLFGTGRGANVLTF
v_gene: TRBV5-5; abundance: -; d_gene: TRBD2; j_gene: TRBJ2-7; CDR3nt: TGTGCCAGCAGCCGGGGTGGGTGGGGACTAGCGGGAGGGGAGCAGTACTTC; CDR3aa: CASSRGGWGLAGGEQYF
v_gene: TRBV5-1; abundance: -; d_gene: -; j_gene: TRBJ1-1; CDR3nt: TGCGCCAGCAGCTTAATAGGGGGCACTGAAGCTTTCTTT; CDR3aa: CASSLIGGTEAFF
v_gene: TRBV2; abundance: -; d_gene: -; j_gene: TRBJ1-3; CDR3nt: TGTGCCAGCAGTGGCAGCGCTGGAAACACCATATATTTT; CDR3aa: CASSGSAGNTIYF
v_gene: TRBV11-2; abundance: -; d_gene: TRBD2; j_gene: TRBJ2-7; CDR3nt: TGTGCCAGCAGCTTAGATAGAGGGACTAGTTGGGCCCCTTACGAGCAGTACTTC; CDR3aa: CASSLDRGTSWAPYEQYF
v_gene: TRBV4-1; abundance: -; d_gene: TRBD1; j_gene: TRBJ2-5; CDR3nt: TGCGCCAGCAGCCAAGGGCGTGGCGGACAGGCACAAGGGGAGACCCAGTACTTC; CDR3aa: CASSQGRGGQAQGETQYF
v_gene: TRBV13; abundance: -; d_gene: TRBD1; j_gene: TRBJ2-2; CDR3nt: TGTGCCAGCAGCCCAGGGGACAGGGGGTACACCGGGGAGCTGTTTTTT; CDR3aa: CASSPGDRGYTGELFF
v_gene: TRBV6-4; abundance: -; d_gene: -; j_gene: TRBJ2-3; CDR3nt: TGTGCCAGCAGTTTGGACAGACTGTCACAGATACATTTT; CDR3aa: CASSLDRLSQIHF
v_gene: TRBV11-2; abundance: -; d_gene: TRBD1; j_gene: TRBJ2-7; CDR3nt: TGTGCCAGCAGCCTACTCCCCGGGACAGGGGTTTCCTACGAGCAGTACTTC; CDR3aa: CASSLLPGTGVSYEQYF
v_gene: TRBV19; abundance: -; d_gene: TRBD2; j_gene: TRBJ2-3; CDR3nt: TGTGCCAGTAGTTCAGGACTAGCGGGCAAGGCAGATACGCAGTATTTT; CDR3aa: CASSSGLAGKADTQYF
v_gene: TRBV19; abundance: -; d_gene: -; j_gene: TRBJ2-5; CDR3nt: TGTGCCAGTAGTATTACTGTGTACCAAGAGACCCAGTACTTC; CDR3aa: CASSITVYQETQYF
v_gene: TRBV5-4; abundance: -; d_gene: TRBD1; j_gene: TRBJ2-5; CDR3nt: TGTGCCAGCAGCTTGGCTTGGACAGGGGGAGGGACCCAGTACTTC; CDR3aa: CASSLAWTGGGTQYF
v_gene: TRBV19; abundance: -; d_gene: -; j_gene: TRBJ1-6; CDR3nt: TGTGCCAGTAGTATAACTACAGGCCATAATTCACCCCTCCACTTT; CDR3aa: CASSITTGHNSPLHF
v_gene: TRBV7-2; abundance: -; d_gene: TRBD2; j_gene: TRBJ2-5; CDR3nt: TGTGCCAGCAGCCGAAACCCCAGGGACTACAAGACCCAGTACTTC; CDR3aa: CASSRNPRDYKTQYF
v_gene: TRBV7-9; abundance: -; d_gene: TRBD1; j_gene: TRBJ1-5; CDR3nt: TGTGCCAGCAGCCTCAGGGGGAGCAATCAGCCCCAGCATTTT; CDR3aa: CASSLRGSNQPQHF
v_gene: TRBV7-9; abundance: -; d_gene: TRBD1; j_gene: TRBJ2-7; CDR3nt: TGTGCCAGCAGAGTACAGGGGAACCACGAGCAGTACTTC; CDR3aa: CASRVQGNHEQYF
v_gene: TRBV10-3; abundance: -; d_gene: -; j_gene: TRBJ1-1; CDR3nt: TGTGCCATCAGTAATTCCAAGAACACTGAAGCTTTCTTT; CDR3aa: CAISNSKNTEAFF
v_gene: TRBV7-2; abundance: -; d_gene: -; j_gene: TRBJ2-2; CDR3nt: TGTGCCAGCAGCTTAATTGGAGGGGCTCACGGGGAGCTGTTTTTT; CDR3aa: CASSLIGGAHGELFF
v_gene: TRBV29-1; abundance: -; d_gene: -; j_gene: TRBJ2-3; CDR3nt: TGCAGCGTCGAGGGTCGAGGTATTCGAGCAGATACGCAGTATTTT; CDR3aa: CSVEGRGIRADTQYF
v_gene: TRBV5-1; abundance: once; d_gene: -; j_gene: TRBJ2-7; CDR3nt: TGCGCCAGCAGCTTCGGCGGGTCGAGCTCCTACGAGCAGTACTTC; CDR3aa: CASSFGGSSSYEQYF
v_gene: TRBV2; abundance: -; d_gene: -; j_gene: TRBJ2-2; CDR3nt: TGTGCCAGCAGCGGAGCTGTCACCGGGGAGCTGTTTTTT; CDR3aa: CASSGAVTGELFF
v_gene: TRBV4-3; abundance: -; d_gene: -; j_gene: TRBJ2-1; CDR3nt: TGCGCCAGCAGCCAAGAACTAGGTAATCATGAGCAGTTCTTC; CDR3aa: CASSQELGNHEQFF
v_gene: TRBV7-2; abundance: once; d_gene: TRBD2; j_gene: TRBJ2-1; CDR3nt: TGTGCCAGCAGCTCGGGACTAGCGGGAGTAGAGCAGTTCTTC; CDR3aa: CASSSGLAGVEQFF
v_gene: TRBV19; abundance: -; d_gene: TRBD1; j_gene: TRBJ1-5; CDR3nt: TGTGCCAGTGGGGGATCAGGGGGCGGAGATCAGCCCCAGCATTTT; CDR3aa: CASGGSGGGDQPQHF
v_gene: TRBV30; abundance: -; d_gene: -; j_gene: TRBJ2-1; CDR3nt: TGTGCCCAATCTCTTCCCAACGCGCGGTACAATGAGCAGTTCTTC; CDR3aa: CAQSLPNARYNEQFF